Listed below are T cell receptor beta chains from one sample, sequenced in a study of T cell repertoires in cytomegalovirus infection. Each CDR3 protein is one row after TCRdb ran MiXCR on the reads. The table has 630,000 or so distinct CDR3 sequences, 20% to 25% seen once. The sequenced sample was CD8+ T cells from PBMCs. The receptors come from a human donor in good health (CMV status not recorded). Some clones in this sample may be carry-over from other donors' samples. Both conserved end residues are part of each CDR3. The order of the fields is J gene, V gene, CDR3 protein.

TRBJ2-1,TRBV27,CASSRTLYNEQFF
TRBJ2-2,TRBV10-3,CAVLRAGDNTGELFF
TRBJ2-1,TRBV7-2,CASSYRQVAYNEQFF
TRBJ1-5,TRBV7-2,CASSPSQGPQHF
TRBJ1-4,TRBV6-1,CASSEARQGIEKLFF
TRBJ2-1,TRBV19,CASSIVAGGFNEQFF
TRBJ1-2,TRBV29-1,CSVEGTGGGYTF
TRBJ2-1,TRBV12-3/TRBV12-4,CASSSTSGYNEQFF
TRBJ2-7,TRBV20-1,CSAREWTAQGSYEQYF
TRBJ1-2,TRBV20-1,CSARPTDYGYTF
TRBJ1-1,TRBV12-3/TRBV12-4,CASSFTGYTEAFF
TRBJ2-1,TRBV13,CASSPQQRGAYNEQFF
TRBJ2-2,TRBV6-2/TRBV6-3,CASSQQLNTGELFF
TRBJ2-7,TRBV7-8,CASSPSFSGYEQYF
TRBJ2-3,TRBV9,CASSVTDRDLTDTQYF
TRBJ2-7,TRBV5-4,CASSLAGRDSLHEQYF
TRBJ2-2,TRBV4-2,CASSQEVRGRVDTGELFF
TRBJ2-1,TRBV27,CASSSPASGGARMGQFF
TRBJ2-1,TRBV6-6,CASSPWTGAEDEQFF
TRBJ2-1,TRBV20-1,CSAREPAREVYNEQFF
TRBJ2-2,TRBV7-3,CASSLTSQHRELFF
TRBJ2-1,TRBV12-5,CASGEPGPNYNEQFF
TRBJ1-1,TRBV28,CASSPQRWPPQNTEAFF
TRBJ2-2,TRBV20-1,CSAPPENTGELFF
TRBJ2-7,TRBV27,CASSLRADYEQYF
TRBJ2-1,TRBV25-1,CASSHERAYNEQFF
TRBJ1-5,TRBV28,CASSLLVSNQPQHF
TRBJ2-2,TRBV5-5,CASRGTGLQPGELFF
TRBJ2-3,TRBV2,CASTGTSTDTQYF